This TCR beta chain came from a study of long-term antiretroviral therapy in people with HIV. Study observations and caveats: Post-ART samples showed increased diversity that remained below transplant donor control levels.

Of note for this clone: The antigen is not known.

CDR1 is GTSNPN, CDR2 SVGIG, per germline (reference sequence). Losses at the gene ends were 3 bases for V and 1 base for J; bases not matched to a gene: 9. CDR3 length equals 16 residues. The immunoSEQ assay was v3.0, run at survey level. Method: immunoSEQ multiplex PCR; TCRdb's copy keeps in-frame clones and lacks some. The table shows 20,000 to 25,000 clones, with 81% occurring only once. The chain links TRBV30 to TRBJ1-1; 9 bases fit TRBD1. The material sequenced was unsorted PBMCs, taken 1.5 years after starting antiretroviral therapy. The receptor was isolated from a man aged 30 to 45 with HIV. The CDR3 sequence is CAWRPGEQGANTEAFF. The CDR3 DNA sequence: TGTGCCTGGAGACCCGGCGAACAGGGGGCGAACACTGAAGCTTTCTTT. Using reference TRBV30 and TRBJ1-1 for the parts outside the CDR3, the full variable domain is SQTIHQWPATLVQPVGSPLSLECTVEGTSNPNLYWYRQAAGRGLQLLFYSVGIGQISSEVPQNLSASRPQDRQFILSSKKLLLSDSGFYLCAWRPGEQGANTEAFFGQGTRLTVV.